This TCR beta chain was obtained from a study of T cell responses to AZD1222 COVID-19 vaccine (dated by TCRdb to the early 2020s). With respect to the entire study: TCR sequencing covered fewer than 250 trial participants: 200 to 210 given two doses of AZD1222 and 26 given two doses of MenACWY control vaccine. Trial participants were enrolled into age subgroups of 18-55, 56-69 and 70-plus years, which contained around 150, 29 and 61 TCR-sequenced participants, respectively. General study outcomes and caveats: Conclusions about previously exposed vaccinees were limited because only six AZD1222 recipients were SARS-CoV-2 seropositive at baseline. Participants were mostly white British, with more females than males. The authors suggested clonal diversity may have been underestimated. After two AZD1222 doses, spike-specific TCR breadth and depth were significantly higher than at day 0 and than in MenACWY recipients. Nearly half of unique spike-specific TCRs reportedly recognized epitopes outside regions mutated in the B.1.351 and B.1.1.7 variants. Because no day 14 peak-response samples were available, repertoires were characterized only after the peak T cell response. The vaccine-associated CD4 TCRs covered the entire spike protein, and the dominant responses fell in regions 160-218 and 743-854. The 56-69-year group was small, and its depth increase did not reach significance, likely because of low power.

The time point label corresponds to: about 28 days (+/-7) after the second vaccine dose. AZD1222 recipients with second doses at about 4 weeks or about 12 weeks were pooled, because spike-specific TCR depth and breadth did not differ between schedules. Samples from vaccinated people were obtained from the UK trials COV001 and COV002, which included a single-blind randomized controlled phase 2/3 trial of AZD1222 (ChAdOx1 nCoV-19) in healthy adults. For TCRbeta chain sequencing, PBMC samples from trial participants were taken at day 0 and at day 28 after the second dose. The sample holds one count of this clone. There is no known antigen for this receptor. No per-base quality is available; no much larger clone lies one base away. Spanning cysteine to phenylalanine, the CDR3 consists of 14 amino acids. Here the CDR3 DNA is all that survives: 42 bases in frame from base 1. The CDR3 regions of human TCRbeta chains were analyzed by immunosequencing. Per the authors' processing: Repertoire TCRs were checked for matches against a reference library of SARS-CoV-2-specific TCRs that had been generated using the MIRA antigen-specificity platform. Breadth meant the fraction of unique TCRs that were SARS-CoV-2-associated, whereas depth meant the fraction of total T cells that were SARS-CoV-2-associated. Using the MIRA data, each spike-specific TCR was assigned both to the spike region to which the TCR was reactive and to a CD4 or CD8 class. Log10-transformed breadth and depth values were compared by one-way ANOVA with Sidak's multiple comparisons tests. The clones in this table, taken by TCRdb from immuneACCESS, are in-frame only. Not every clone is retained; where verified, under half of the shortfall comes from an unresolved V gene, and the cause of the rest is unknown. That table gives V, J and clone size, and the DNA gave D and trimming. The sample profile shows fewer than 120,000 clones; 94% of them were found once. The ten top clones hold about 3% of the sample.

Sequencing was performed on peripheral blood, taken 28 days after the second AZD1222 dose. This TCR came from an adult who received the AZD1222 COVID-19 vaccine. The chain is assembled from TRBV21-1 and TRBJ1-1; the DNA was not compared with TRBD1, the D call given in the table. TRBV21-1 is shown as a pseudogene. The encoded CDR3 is CASTVALSNTEAFF. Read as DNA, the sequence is TGTGCCAGCACCGTGGCCCTTTCGAACACTGAAGCTTTCTTT.